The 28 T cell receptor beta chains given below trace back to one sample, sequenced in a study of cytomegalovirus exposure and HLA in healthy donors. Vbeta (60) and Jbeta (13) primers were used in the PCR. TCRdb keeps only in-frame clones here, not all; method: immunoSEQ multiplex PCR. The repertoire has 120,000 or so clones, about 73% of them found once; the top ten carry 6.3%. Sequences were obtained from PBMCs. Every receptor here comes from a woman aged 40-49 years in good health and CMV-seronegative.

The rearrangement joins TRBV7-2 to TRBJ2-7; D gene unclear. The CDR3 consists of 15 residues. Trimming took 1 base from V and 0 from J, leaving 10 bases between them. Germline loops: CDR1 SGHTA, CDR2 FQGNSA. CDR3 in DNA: TGTGCCAGCAGCTTAGATCCCGACTTCTCCTACGAGCAGTACTTC. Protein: CASSLDPDFSYEQYF. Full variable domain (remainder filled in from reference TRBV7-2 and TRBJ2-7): GAGVSQSPSNKVTEKGKDVELRCDPISGHTALYWYRQSLGQGLEFLIYFQGNSAPDKSGLPSDRFSAERTGGSVSTLTIQRTQQEDSAVYLCASSLDPDFSYEQYFGPGTRLTVT.

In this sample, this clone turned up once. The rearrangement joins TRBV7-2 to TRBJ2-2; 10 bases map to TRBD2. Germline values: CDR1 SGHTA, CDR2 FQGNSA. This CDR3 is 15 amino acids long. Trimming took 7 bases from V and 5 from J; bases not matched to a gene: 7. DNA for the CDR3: TGTGCCAGCACCCAAGGGGGACTAGCGACCGGGGAGCTGTTTTTT. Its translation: CASTQGGLATGELFF.

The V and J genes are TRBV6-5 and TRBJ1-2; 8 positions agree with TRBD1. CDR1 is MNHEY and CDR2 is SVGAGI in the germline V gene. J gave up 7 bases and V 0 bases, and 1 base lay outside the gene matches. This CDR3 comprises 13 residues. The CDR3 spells CASSYSDRVGYTF. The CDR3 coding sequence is TGTGCCAGCAGTTACTCGGACAGGGTTGGCTACACCTTC.

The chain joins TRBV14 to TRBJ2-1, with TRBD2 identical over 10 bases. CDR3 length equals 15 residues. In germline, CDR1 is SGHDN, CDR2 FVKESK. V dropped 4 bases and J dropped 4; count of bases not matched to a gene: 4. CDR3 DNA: TGTGCCAGCAGCCGGGAAGCGGGAGGGTACAATGAGCAGTTCTTC. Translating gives CASSREAGGYNEQFF.

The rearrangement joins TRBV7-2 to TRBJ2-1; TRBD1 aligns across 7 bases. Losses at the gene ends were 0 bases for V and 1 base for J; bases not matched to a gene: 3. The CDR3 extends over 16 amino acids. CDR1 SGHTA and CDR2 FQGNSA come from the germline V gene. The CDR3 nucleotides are TGTGCCAGCAGCTTAGCAGGGGGCGGGTCCTACAATGAGCAGTTCTTC. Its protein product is CASSLAGGGSYNEQFF. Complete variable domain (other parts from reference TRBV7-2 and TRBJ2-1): GAGVSQSPSNKVTEKGKDVELRCDPISGHTALYWYRQSLGQGLEFLIYFQGNSAPDKSGLPSDRFSAERTGGSVSTLTIQRTQQEDSAVYLCASSLAGGGSYNEQFFGPGTRLTVL.

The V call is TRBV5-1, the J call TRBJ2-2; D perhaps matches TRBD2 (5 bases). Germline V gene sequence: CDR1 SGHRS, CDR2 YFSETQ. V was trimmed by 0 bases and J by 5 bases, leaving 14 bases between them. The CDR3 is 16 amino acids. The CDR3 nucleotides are TGCGCCAGCAGCTTGGGGACTGCCCAAGGTACCGGGGAGCTGTTTTTT. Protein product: CASSLGTAQGTGELFF.

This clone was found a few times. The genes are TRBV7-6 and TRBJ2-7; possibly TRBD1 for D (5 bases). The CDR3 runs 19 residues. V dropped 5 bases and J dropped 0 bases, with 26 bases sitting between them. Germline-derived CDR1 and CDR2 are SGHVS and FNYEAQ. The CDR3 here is CASSPSRATRPLSSYEQYF. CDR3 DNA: TGTGCCAGCAGCCCGTCCAGGGCTACCCGACCCCTTAGCTCCTACGAGCAGTACTTC.

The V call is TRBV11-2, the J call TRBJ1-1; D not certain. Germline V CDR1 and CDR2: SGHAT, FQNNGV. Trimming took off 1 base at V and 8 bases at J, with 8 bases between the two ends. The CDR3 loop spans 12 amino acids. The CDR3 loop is CASSLVSGEAFF. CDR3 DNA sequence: TGTGCCAGCAGCTTAGTTTCGGGAGAAGCTTTCTTT.

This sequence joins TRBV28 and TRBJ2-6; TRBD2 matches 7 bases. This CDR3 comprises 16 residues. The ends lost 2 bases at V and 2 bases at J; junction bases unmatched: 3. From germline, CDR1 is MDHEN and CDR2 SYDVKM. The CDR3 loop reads CASSLPGGTGANVLTF. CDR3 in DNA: TGTGCCAGCAGTTTACCGGGGGGAACTGGGGCCAACGTCCTGACTTTC.

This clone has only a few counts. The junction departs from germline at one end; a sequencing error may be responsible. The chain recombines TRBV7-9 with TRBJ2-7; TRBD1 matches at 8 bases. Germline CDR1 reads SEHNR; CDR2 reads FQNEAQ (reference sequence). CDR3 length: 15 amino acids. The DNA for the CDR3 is TGTTCCAGCAGCTTGCCTGTGACAGGGGACTACGAGCAGTACTTC. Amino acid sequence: CSSSLPVTGDYEQYF.

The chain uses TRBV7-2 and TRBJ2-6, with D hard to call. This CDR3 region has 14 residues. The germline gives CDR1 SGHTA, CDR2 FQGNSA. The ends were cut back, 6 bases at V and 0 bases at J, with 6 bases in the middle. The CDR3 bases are TGTGCCAGCAGGGAGAACTCTGGGGCCAACGTCCTGACTTTC. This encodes CASRENSGANVLTF.

CDR3: CASWSGRFNEQFF. CDR3 in DNA: TGTGCCAGCTGGAGCGGGAGGTTTAATGAGCAGTTCTTC. The rearrangement joins TRBV2 to TRBJ2-1, with 9 nucleotides matching TRBD2. V shed 8 bases and J 7 bases; nucleotides not matched to a gene: 6. This CDR3 spans 13 amino acids. Per the germline V gene, CDR1 is SNHLY and CDR2 is FYNNEI.

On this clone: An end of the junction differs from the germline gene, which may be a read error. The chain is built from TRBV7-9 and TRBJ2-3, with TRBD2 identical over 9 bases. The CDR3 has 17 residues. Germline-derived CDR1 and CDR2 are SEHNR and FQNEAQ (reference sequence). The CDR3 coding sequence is TGTTCCAGCAGCTTAGCCACCCTAGCGGGACACACAGATACGCAGTATTTT. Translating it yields CSSSLATLAGHTDTQYF.

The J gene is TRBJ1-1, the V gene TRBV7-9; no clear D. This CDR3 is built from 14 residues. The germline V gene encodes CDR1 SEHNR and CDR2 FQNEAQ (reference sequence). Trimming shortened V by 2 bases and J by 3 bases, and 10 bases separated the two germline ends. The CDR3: CASSLYAEDTEAFF. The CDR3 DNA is TGTGCCAGCAGCTTATACGCAGAAGACACTGAAGCTTTCTTT.

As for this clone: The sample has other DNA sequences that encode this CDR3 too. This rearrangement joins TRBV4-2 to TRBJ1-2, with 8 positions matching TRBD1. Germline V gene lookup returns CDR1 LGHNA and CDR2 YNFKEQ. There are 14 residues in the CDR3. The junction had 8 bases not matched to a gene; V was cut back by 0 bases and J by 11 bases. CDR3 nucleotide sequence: TGTGCCAGCAGCCAAGAAACAGGGGGGATTCCTTACACCTTC. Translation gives CASSQETGGIPYTF.

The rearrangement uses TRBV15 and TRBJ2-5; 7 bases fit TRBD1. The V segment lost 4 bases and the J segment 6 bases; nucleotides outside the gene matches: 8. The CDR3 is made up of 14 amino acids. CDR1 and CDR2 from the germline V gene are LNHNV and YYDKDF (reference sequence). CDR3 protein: CATSIKDRAQTQYF. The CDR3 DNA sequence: TGTGCCACCAGCATCAAAGACAGGGCCCAGACCCAGTACTTC.

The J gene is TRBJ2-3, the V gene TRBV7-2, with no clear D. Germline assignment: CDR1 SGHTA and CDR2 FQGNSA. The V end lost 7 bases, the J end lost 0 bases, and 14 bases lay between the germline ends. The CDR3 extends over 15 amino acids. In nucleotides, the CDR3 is TGTGCCAGCATACTAAGGAGAACTAGCACAGATACGCAGTATTTT. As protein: CASILRRTSTDTQYF.

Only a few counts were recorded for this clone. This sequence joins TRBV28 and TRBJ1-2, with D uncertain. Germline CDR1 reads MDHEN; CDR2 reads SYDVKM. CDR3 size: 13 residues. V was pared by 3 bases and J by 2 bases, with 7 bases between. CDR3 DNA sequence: TGTGCCAGCAGTTTTGGGCAGAACTATGGCTACACCTTC. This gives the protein CASSFGQNYGYTF.

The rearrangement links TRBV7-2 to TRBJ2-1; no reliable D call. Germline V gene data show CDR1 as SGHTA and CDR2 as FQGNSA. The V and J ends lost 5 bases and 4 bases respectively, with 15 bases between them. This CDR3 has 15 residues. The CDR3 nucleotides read TGTGCCAGCAGCCTACAAGCGACGACTTACAATGAGCAGTTCTTC. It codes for CASSLQATTYNEQFF.

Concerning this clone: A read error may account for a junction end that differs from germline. The CDR3 DNA reads TGCGCCAGCAGCTTGGCGGGAGGGCTAGCCAAAAACAGTCAGTACTTC. Translation: CASSLAGGLAKNSQYF. J is TRBJ2-4 and V is TRBV5-1; 8 positions match TRBD2. Germline V lookup: CDR1 SGHRS, CDR2 YFSETQ. The CDR3 is 16 residues long.

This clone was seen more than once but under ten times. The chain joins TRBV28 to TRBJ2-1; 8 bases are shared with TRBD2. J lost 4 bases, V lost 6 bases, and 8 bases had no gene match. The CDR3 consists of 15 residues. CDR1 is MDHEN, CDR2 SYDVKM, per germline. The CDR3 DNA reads TGTGCCAGCAGGAGTGTCCTAGCGGGTTACAATGAGCAGTTCTTC. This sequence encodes CASRSVLAGYNEQFF. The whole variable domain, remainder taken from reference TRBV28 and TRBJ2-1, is DVKVTQSSRYLVKRTGEKVFLECVQDMDHENMFWYRQDPGLGLRLIYFSYDVKMKEKGDIPEGYSVSREKKERFSLILESASTNQTSMYLCASRSVLAGYNEQFFGPGTRLTVL.

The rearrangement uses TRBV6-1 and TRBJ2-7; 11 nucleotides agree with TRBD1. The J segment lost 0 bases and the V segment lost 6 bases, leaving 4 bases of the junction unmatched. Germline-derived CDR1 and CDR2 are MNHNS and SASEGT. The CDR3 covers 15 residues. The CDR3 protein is CASRPGTGGSYEQYF. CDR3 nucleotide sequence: TGTGCCAGCAGGCCTGGGACAGGGGGCTCCTACGAGCAGTACTTC.

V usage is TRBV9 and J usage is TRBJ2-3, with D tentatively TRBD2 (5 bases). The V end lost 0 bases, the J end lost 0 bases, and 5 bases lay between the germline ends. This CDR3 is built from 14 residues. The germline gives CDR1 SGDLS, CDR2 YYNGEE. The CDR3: CASSVGGSTDTQYF. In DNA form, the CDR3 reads TGTGCCAGCAGCGTAGGCGGGAGCACAGATACGCAGTATTTT. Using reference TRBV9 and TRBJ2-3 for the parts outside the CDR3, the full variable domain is DSGVTQTPKHLITATGQRVTLRCSPRSGDLSVYWYQQSLDQGLQFLIQYYNGEERAKGNILERFSAQQFPDLHSELNLSSLELGDSALYFCASSVGGSTDTQYFGPGTRLTVL.

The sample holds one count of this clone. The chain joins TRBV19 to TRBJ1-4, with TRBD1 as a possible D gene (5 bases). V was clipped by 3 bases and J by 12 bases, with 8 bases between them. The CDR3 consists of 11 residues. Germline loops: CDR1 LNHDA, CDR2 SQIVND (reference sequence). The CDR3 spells CASSIGGELFF. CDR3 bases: TGTGCCAGTAGTATTGGAGGGGAACTGTTTTTT.

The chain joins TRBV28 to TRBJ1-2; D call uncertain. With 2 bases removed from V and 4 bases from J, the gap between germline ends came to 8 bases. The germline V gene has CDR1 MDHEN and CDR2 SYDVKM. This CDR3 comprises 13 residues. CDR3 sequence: CASSLRSLYGYTF. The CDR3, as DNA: TGTGCCAGCAGTTTACGGTCCCTCTATGGCTACACCTTC.

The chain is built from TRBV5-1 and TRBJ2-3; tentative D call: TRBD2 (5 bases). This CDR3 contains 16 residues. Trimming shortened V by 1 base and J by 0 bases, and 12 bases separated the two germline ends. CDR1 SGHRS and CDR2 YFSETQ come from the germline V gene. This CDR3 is CASSLLIGGSTDTQYF. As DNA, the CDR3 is TGCGCCAGCAGCTTGTTGATCGGCGGGAGCACAGATACGCAGTATTTT.

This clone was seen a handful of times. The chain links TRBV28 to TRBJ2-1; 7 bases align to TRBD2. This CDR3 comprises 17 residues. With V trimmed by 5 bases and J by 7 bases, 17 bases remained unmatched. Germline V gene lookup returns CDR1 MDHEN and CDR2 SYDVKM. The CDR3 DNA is TGTGCCAGCAGTGCGCCCCATGGGGCGGGAGTACAGAATGAGCAGTTCTTC. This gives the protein CASSAPHGAGVQNEQFF.

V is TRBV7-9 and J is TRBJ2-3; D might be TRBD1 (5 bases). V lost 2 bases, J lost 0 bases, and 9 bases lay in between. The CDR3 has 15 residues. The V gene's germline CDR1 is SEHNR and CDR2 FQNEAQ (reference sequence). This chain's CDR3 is CASSLRAGSTDTQYF. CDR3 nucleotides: TGTGCCAGCAGCTTACGAGCAGGGAGCACAGATACGCAGTATTTT.